This T cell receptor (beta chain) was profiled in a study of cytomegalovirus exposure and HLA in healthy donors. Both 60 Vbeta primers and 13 Jbeta primers went into the PCR. Using immunoSEQ multiplex PCR, the repertoire was profiled, and TCRdb retains in-frame clones only, with some absent. The sample has approximately 190,000 clones, around 83% seen once. Study conclusions and caveats: It was shown in a later analysis that HLA-associated TCR beta chains were more clonally expanded than other, equally common chains. Earlier findings revealed that most TCR beta V segments proved productive either about 87% or about 30% of the time. Investigators reported 164 TCR beta chains as tied to cytomegalovirus. It emerged from a later analysis that several of the most significant clusters appeared to be linked to common viral pathogens.

Germline V gene data show CDR1 as SGDLS and CDR2 as YYNGEE. This CDR3 has 15 residues. Concerning this clone itself: Its specificity is unknown.

Sequencing was done on a sample of PBMCs. This receptor was taken from a man aged 40-49 years in good health and CMV-seropositive. V gene TRBV9 combines with J gene TRBJ2-5; D may be TRBD1 (6 bases). Matching the DNA end better, TRBJ2-7 makes the J call doubtful. In nucleotides, the CDR3 is TGTGCCAGCAGCTCCGGGACATCTCTCTCCTACGAGCAGTACTTC. Protein sequence: CASSSGTSLSYEQYF.